Below, one T cell receptor (beta chain) is given with its context. The data were produced by immunoSEQ multiplex PCR, yet TCRdb's version contains in-frame clones alone and is incomplete. The sample lists 290,000 or so clones; roughly nine tenths were seen once. The entry originates in a study of blood T cell repertoires in COVID-19. Overall study: T cells, B-cell-depleted T cells, or PBMCs supplied cDNA or gDNA.

CDR3 length: 14 residues. Germline CDR1 and CDR2: MGHRA and YSYEKL. V shed 8 bases and J shed 5 bases, with 19 bases lying between them. This TCR was recovered from a woman in her twenties or thirties with COVID-19, enrolled during active disease. The chain employs TRBV4-1 and TRBJ2-7; D is undetermined. Material for sequencing was peripheral blood. CDR3 sequence (DNA): TGCGCCAGCGGCTTCGGGTCCTTACGGGACGAGCAGTACTTC. It translates to CASGFGSLRDEQYF.